The 17 T cell receptor beta chains below all came from one sample that was sequenced in a study of T cell repertoires in ileal Crohn's disease. Indicated time point: neoterminal ileum biopsy at postoperative endoscopy, about 6 months after surgery. This table comes from immunoSEQ multiplex PCR, and its TCRdb copy is limited to in-frame clones, with some not included. This sample has almost 15,000 clones, with about three quarters found just once. Sequenced: ileal tissue. These receptors were obtained from an adult with Crohn's disease.

This clone was seen a few times. V usage is TRBV5-4 and J usage is TRBJ1-1; TRBD1 agrees at 8 bases. The germline CDR1 and CDR2 sequences are SGHNT and YYREEE (reference sequence). The length of the CDR3 is 12 residues. V dropped 4 bases and J dropped 8; count of bases not matched to a gene: 4. The CDR3 DNA reads as TGTGCCAGCAGCCGTGACAGGGGCGAAGCTTTCTTT. Its protein is CASSRDRGEAFF.

The CDR3 reads CASSLESGRTEQYF. The CDR3 region has the DNA TGTGCCAGCAGCTTAGAATCCGGGAGGACCGAGCAGTACTTC. The J gene is TRBJ2-7, the V gene TRBV7-2; 7 bases are shared with TRBD2. The CDR3 totals 14 residues. Losses at the gene ends were 1 base for V and 6 bases for J; bases not matched to a gene: 6. Germline CDR1 SGHTA, CDR2 FQGNSA.

The chain carries TRBV19 and TRBJ1-1; D is unclear. Trimming removed 5 bases at V and 0 bases at J, with 16 bases between. Germline CDR1 reads LNHDA; CDR2 reads SQIVND (reference sequence). The CDR3 is 16 amino acids. CDR3 in DNA: TGTGCCAGTAGTCCCGCGAACAGTCTCATGAACACTGAAGCTTTCTTT. Translating gives CASSPANSLMNTEAFF.

The chain links TRBV11-3 to TRBJ2-2, with a weak D call TRBD1 (5 bases). Germline V lookup: CDR1 SGHNT, CDR2 YENEEA. CDR3 length equals 13 residues. Trimming pared 5 bases from V and 7 bases from J, leaving 11 bases between. As DNA, the CDR3 is TGTGCCAGCAGCGCCAGGGTAGGCGGGGAGCTGTTTTTT. This encodes CASSARVGGELFF.

This clone was observed once. V usage is TRBV5-1 and J usage is TRBJ1-2, with D maybe TRBD1 (5 bases). The CDR3 totals 13 residues. The V gene's germline CDR1 is SGHRS and CDR2 YFSETQ. V shed 4 bases and J shed 7 bases, with 14 bases lying between them. The CDR3 spells CASSPAIGGGYTF. CDR3 DNA sequence: TGCGCCAGCAGCCCCGCGATTGGGGGTGGCTACACCTTC. Using reference TRBV5-1 and TRBJ1-2 for the parts outside the CDR3, the full variable domain is KAGVTQTPRYLIKTRGQQVTLSCSPISGHRSVSWYQQTPGQGLQFLFEYFSETQRNKGNFPGRFSGRQFSNSRSEMNVSTLELGDSALYLCASSPAIGGGYTFGSGTRLTVV.

V gene TRBV19 combines with J gene TRBJ1-1; no firm D call. The CDR3 sequence is 13 residues long. The V gene lost 3 bases and the J gene lost 0 bases, with 5 bases spanning the gap. Germline loops: CDR1 LNHDA, CDR2 SQIVND (reference sequence). The CDR3 coding sequence is TGTGCCAGTAGTATCTACTTGAACACTGAAGCTTTCTTT. Its protein product is CASSIYLNTEAFF.

The chain couples TRBV9 to TRBJ1-2; 8 nucleotides match TRBD1. The V gene's germline CDR1 is SGDLS and CDR2 YYNGEE. The CDR3 contains 13 residues. The junction had 5 bases not matched to a gene; V was cut back by 3 bases and J by 7 bases. In DNA form, the CDR3 reads TGTGCCAGCAGCGGAGCGACAGGGGCTGGCTACACCTTC. It encodes CASSGATGAGYTF. The full variable domain, rest sourced from reference TRBV9 and TRBJ1-2, is DSGVTQTPKHLITATGQRVTLRCSPRSGDLSVYWYQQSLDQGLQFLIQYYNGEERAKGNILERFSAQQFPDLHSELNLSSLELGDSALYFCASSGATGAGYTFGSGTRLTVV.

V is TRBV5-1 and J is TRBJ1-1; perhaps TRBD1 as D (5 bases). This CDR3 is built from 13 residues. Germline V gene sequence: CDR1 SGHRS, CDR2 YFSETQ. The V gene lost 4 bases and the J gene lost 4 bases, with 11 bases spanning the gap. CDR3 in DNA: TGCGCCAGCAGCGGCAGGGTCGGCACTGAAGCTTTCTTT. Encoded protein: CASSGRVGTEAFF.

The rearrangement uses TRBV9 and TRBJ2-2; D gene unclear. From germline, CDR1 is SGDLS and CDR2 YYNGEE. This CDR3 contains 13 residues. Between the trimmed V and J ends, which lost 4 bases and 4 bases, there was a span of 8 bases. The DNA for the CDR3 is TGTGCCAGCAGCTTCCAGATCACCGGGGAGCTGTTTTTT. Protein: CASSFQITGELFF.

The chain links TRBV11-2 to TRBJ2-1; D could derive from TRBD1 or TRBD2 (5 bases each). The CDR3 is 17 residues long. Per the germline V gene, CDR1 is SGHAT and CDR2 is FQNNGV. V shed 8 bases and J shed 0 bases, with 20 bases lying between them. The CDR3 coding sequence is TGTGCCAGCCGTATCGCAGGGAGCTTCTTCTCCTACAATGAGCAGTTCTTC. Amino acid sequence: CASRIAGSFFSYNEQFF.

In its sample, this clone was seen once. Sequence at one end of the junction differs from germline and may be a read error. Other DNA sequences of this sample code for an identical CDR3. The V gene is TRBV29-1, the J gene TRBJ2-3, with D hard to call. In germline, CDR1 is SQVTM, CDR2 ANQGSEA. The CDR3 is 13 amino acids. In DNA, the CDR3 is TGCAGCGTTGGAGTGCGGCTCACAGATACGCAATATTTT. Protein sequence: CSVGVRLTDTQYF.

The rearrangement uses TRBV5-1 and TRBJ2-7; 7 bases are shared with TRBD1. The V gene end was trimmed by 6 bases and the J gene end by 6 bases; junction bases not matched to a gene: 12. Germline CDR1 SGHRS, CDR2 YFSETQ. This CDR3 contains 14 residues. The CDR3, as DNA: TGCGCCAGCACCCTAGACAGGGTCTACTCCGAGCAGTACTTC. This sequence encodes CASTLDRVYSEQYF.

This chain joins TRBV4-1 and TRBJ2-1, with 9 positions matching TRBD2. The CDR3 extends over 16 amino acids. Per the germline V gene, CDR1 is MGHRA and CDR2 is YSYEKL. Trimming at V came to 1 base and at J to 5 bases, leaving 6 bases not matched to a gene. The CDR3 protein is CASSQARTSANNEQFF. The CDR3 DNA sequence: TGCGCCAGCAGCCAAGCTAGGACTAGCGCAAACAATGAGCAGTTCTTC.

This clone was observed a single time. The chain has TRBV10-3 and TRBJ1-1; TRBD1 aligns across 10 bases. V was pared by 1 base and J by 11 bases, with 13 bases of the junction left unmatched. The CDR3 sequence is 16 residues long. The V gene's germline CDR1 is ENHRY and CDR2 SYGVKD. CDR3 in amino acids: CAISEFGDRGAIGAFF. CDR3 coding DNA: TGTGCCATCAGTGAGTTTGGGGACAGGGGTGCTATCGGGGCTTTCTTT.

The chain combines TRBV19 with TRBJ1-5, with a weak D call TRBD1 (5 bases). CDR1 LNHDA and CDR2 SQIVND come from the germline V gene (reference sequence). The length of the CDR3 is 16 residues. With 3 bases removed from V and 2 bases from J, the gap between germline ends came to 14 bases. The CDR3 spells CASSMNQGRGNQPQHF. The CDR3 DNA follows: TGTGCCAGTAGTATGAACCAGGGTCGAGGCAATCAGCCCCAGCATTTT.

DNA of the CDR3: TGCGCCAGCAGCTCACAGGGGTACTACACTGAAGCTTTCTTT. It specifies CASSSQGYYTEAFF. J is TRBJ1-1 and V is TRBV5-1, with 7 nucleotides matching TRBD1. CDR3 length: 14 amino acids. Trimming cost V 3 bases and J 3 bases; bases outside gene matches: 5. Per germline, CDR1 SGHRS and CDR2 YFSETQ.

The rearrangement links TRBV30 to TRBJ2-3, with D possibly TRBD2 on 6 matching bases. The V gene's germline CDR1 is GTSNPN and CDR2 SVGIG (reference sequence). The CDR3 covers 15 residues. V was pared by 3 bases and J by 2 bases, with 15 bases between. CDR3 in amino acids: CAWRGGRTSTDTQYF. The CDR3 nucleotides are TGTGCCTGGAGAGGTGGGAGGACCTCCACAGATACGCAGTATTTT.